These 11 T cell receptor beta chains were sequenced from one sample in a study of OX40 agonist ivuxolimab in advanced cancers. Data came from immunoSEQ multiplex PCR; TCRdb stores just in-frame clones and leaves some out. The profile shows over 50,000 clones, around 92% of them singletons. The specimen was CD4+ or CD8+ T cells sorted from blood, collected in a trial of the OX40 agonist ivuxolimab. These TCRs come from an adult with an advanced solid tumor such as melanoma, head and neck, liver or kidney cancer.

The J gene is TRBJ1-6, the V gene TRBV18, with D maybe TRBD1 (6 bases). The CDR3 runs to 17 residues. Looked up from germline, CDR1 is KGHSH and CDR2 is LQKENI. The ends were cut back, 1 base at V and 7 bases at J, with 17 bases in the middle. The CDR3 loop reads CASSPRKQGWRNSPLHF. DNA of the CDR3: TGTGCCAGCTCACCACGGAAACAGGGATGGCGGAATTCACCCCTCCACTTT.

V is TRBV28 and J is TRBJ1-1; maybe TRBD1 (5 bases). The CDR3 is made up of 15 amino acids. The V end was cut by 2 bases, the J end by 10 bases, with 20 bases between. Germline assignment: CDR1 MDHEN and CDR2 SYDVKM. As DNA, the CDR3 is TGTGCCAGCAGTTTACCCGACCAGGGTTTGTTAGGAGCTTTCTTT. It is translated as CASSLPDQGLLGAFF.

This clone was recorded only once. The chain uses TRBV13 and TRBJ1-2; D is unresolved. V was pared by 4 bases and J by 5 bases, with 8 bases between. This CDR3 contains 12 residues. In germline, CDR1 is PRHDT, CDR2 FYEKMQ (reference sequence). The DNA for the CDR3 is TGTGCCAGCAGCTCCTCAGGTTATGGCTACACCTTC. This gives the protein CASSSSGYGYTF.

The chain has TRBV7-2 and TRBJ1-2; no reliable D call. This CDR3 is 14 amino acids long. CDR1 is SGHTA and CDR2 is FQGNSA in the germline V gene. V lost 1 base, J lost 8 bases, and 14 bases lay in between. The CDR3 sequence: CASSLEAPRDGYTF. The CDR3 DNA reads as TGTGCCAGCAGCTTAGAAGCGCCGCGTGACGGCTACACCTTC.

CDR3: CASSYSGGLTDTQYF. The DNA of the CDR3 is TGTGCCAGCAGTTACTCTGGGGGGCTTACAGATACGCAGTATTTT. This chain links TRBV6-6 with TRBJ2-3; D possibly matches TRBD1 or TRBD2 (6 bases each). The length of the CDR3 is 15 residues. Looked up from germline, CDR1 is MNHNY and CDR2 is SVGAGI (reference sequence). The V and J ends lost 0 bases and 3 bases respectively, with 10 bases between them.

This chain uses TRBV27 with TRBJ1-1; TRBD1 might be the D (5 bases). V lost 8 bases and J 2 bases, leaving 15 bases between the germline ends. Germline loops: CDR1 MNHEY, CDR2 SMNVEV (reference sequence). The CDR3 runs to 14 residues. The CDR3 DNA reads as TGTGCCAGCGGCTTCTTAGACAGTAACACTGAAGCTTTCTTT. Translation: CASGFLDSNTEAFF.

The chain joins TRBV2 to TRBJ2-7; D may be TRBD2 (6 bases). The V end was cut by 3 bases, the J end by 9 bases, with 18 bases between. Germline V lookup: CDR1 SNHLY, CDR2 FYNNEI. The CDR3 covers 14 residues. The CDR3 spells CASSDGGNIRGQYF. CDR3 DNA sequence: TGTGCCAGCAGTGACGGCGGGAATATAAGGGGGCAGTACTTC.

The chain has TRBV9 and TRBJ2-1; 7 nucleotides align to TRBD2. CDR1 and CDR2 (germline): SGDLS, YYNGEE. J lost 7 bases, V lost 4 bases, and 5 bases had no gene match. The CDR3 runs 13 residues. The CDR3 DNA is TGTGCCAGCAGCCCAGGACTAGGGAATGAGCAGTTCTTC. Protein sequence: CASSPGLGNEQFF.

The genes are TRBV6-4 and TRBJ1-4; the D gene is possibly TRBD1 (5 bases). CDR1 is MRHNA and CDR2 is SNTAGT in the germline V gene. CDR3 size: 13 residues. Trimming took off 8 bases at V and 5 bases at J, with 12 bases between the two ends. The CDR3 DNA reads TGTGCCAGCTCCCGGGACGGGAATGAAAAACTGTTTTTT. It translates to CASSRDGNEKLFF.

The chain employs TRBV7-3 and TRBJ1-5; D may be TRBD1 (5 bases). Germline V CDR1 and CDR2: SGHTA, FQGTGA. Trimming stripped 5 bases from V and 4 bases from J, with 18 bases between. This CDR3 has 16 amino acids. CDR3 amino acids: CASSPLQEGENQPQHF. The CDR3 DNA reads as TGTGCCAGCAGCCCACTGCAGGAAGGGGAGAATCAGCCCCAGCATTTT. Full variable domain (remainder filled in from reference TRBV7-3 and TRBJ1-5): GAGVSQTPSNKVTEKGKYVELRCDPISGHTALYWYRQSLGQGPEFLIYFQGTGAADDSGLPNDRFFAVRPEGSVSTLKIQRTERGDSAVYLCASSPLQEGENQPQHFGDGTRLSIL.

The chain has TRBV15 and TRBJ1-1; D gene unclear. Germline CDR1 is LNHNV and CDR2 is YYDKDF (reference sequence). This CDR3 spans 13 amino acids. V lost 0 bases, J lost 7 bases, and 9 bases lay in between. The CDR3 coding sequence is TGTGCCACCAGCAGAGACAGGTTACTTGAAGCTTTCTTT. Its protein product is CATSRDRLLEAFF.